This is a list of T cell receptor beta chains from one sample in a study of human T cells and chemical hapten exposure. TCRdb passed the RACE reads through MiXCR, listing each CDR3 protein once. The repertoire consists of approximately 52,000 distinct CDR3 sequences, with 11% occurring once and the leading ten covering 1.8%. The sample was whole blood, taken in connection with sensitization to the hapten diphenylcyclopropenone (DPC). The source is a woman between 40 and 50 years old with alopecia areata. Some clones in this sample may be carry-over from other donors' samples. The CDR3 runs from the conserved cysteine through the conserved F or W. D genes are given only for firm matches. The size entry is marked missing in some rows and otherwise reads once, few, many or a size class.

V: TRBV20-1; J: TRBJ2-1; size: few; D: TRBD2; DNA: TGCAGTGCTAGAGATCAGTTGCGGGGGGCATTCCTCTATGAGCAGTTCTTC; CDR3: CSARDQLRGAFLYEQFF
V: TRBV20-1; J: TRBJ1-6; size: many; D: TRBD1; DNA: TGCAGTGCTAGAGCCCCCCGGGGGACAGGGAGTAATTCACCCCTCCACTTT; CDR3: CSARAPRGTGSNSPLHF
V: TRBV6-1; J: TRBJ2-5; size: few; D: -; DNA: TGTGCCAGCCCCGGCCCTCAAGAGACCCAGTACTTC; CDR3: CASPGPQETQYF
V: TRBV6-5; J: TRBJ2-1; size: many; D: TRBD2; DNA: TGTGCCAGCAGTTCGTTCGGGACTAGCGGGGTTGAGCAGTTCTTC; CDR3: CASSSFGTSGVEQFF
V: TRBV11-2; J: TRBJ2-3; size: many; D: -; DNA: TGTGCCAGCAGTTGGGGACAAGGGTTCGCAGATACGCAGTATTTT; CDR3: CASSWGQGFADTQYF
V: TRBV5-1; J: TRBJ1-1; size: many; D: TRBD1; DNA: TGCGCCAGCAGCGACTCTCCGGGACAGCCGAACACTGAAGCTTTCTTT; CDR3: CASSDSPGQPNTEAFF
V: TRBV9; J: TRBJ2-3; size: -; D: -; DNA: TGTGCCAGCAGCGATGACAACACAGATACGCAGTATTTT; CDR3: CASSDDNTDTQYF
V: TRBV18; J: TRBJ1-1; size: -; D: -; DNA: TGTGCCAGCTCACTAAGCCAGGGAGGGACTGAAGCTTTCTTT; CDR3: CASSLSQGGTEAFF
V: TRBV20-1; J: TRBJ2-7; size: many; D: -; DNA: TGCAGTGCCTCCCAGCCCCAAAGACAGGTGGGGGAGCAGTACTTC; CDR3: CSASQPQRQVGEQYF
V: TRBV11-2; J: TRBJ2-7; size: -; D: -; DNA: TGTGCCAGCAGCTTAAACGCAGGGGATTACGAGCAGTACTTC; CDR3: CASSLNAGDYEQYF
V: TRBV1; J: TRBJ2-7; size: few; D: -; DNA: TGCACCAGCAGCCAAGAAGAGGGGGTAGCCTCCCACGAGCAGTACTTC; CDR3: CTSSQEEGVASHEQYF
V: TRBV20-1; J: TRBJ2-1; size: many; D: -; DNA: TGCAGTGCTAGAGATTGGCCCCCAGGGGACTACAATGAGCAGTTCTTC; CDR3: CSARDWPPGDYNEQFF
V: TRBV7-2; J: TRBJ1-4; size: -; D: -; DNA: TGTGCCAGCAGCCCAACTATGGTTGAAAAACTGTTTTTT; CDR3: CASSPTMVEKLFF
V: TRBV3-1; J: TRBJ1-3; size: many; D: -; DNA: TGTGCCAGCAGCCAAAGTAAAAACACCATATATTTT; CDR3: CASSQSKNTIYF
V: TRBV11-2; J: TRBJ2-7; size: -; D: TRBD2; DNA: TGTGCCAGCAGCCAGAGGAGGACTAGCGGGAGGGATGCCGAGCAGTACTTC; CDR3: CASSQRRTSGRDAEQYF
V: TRBV18; J: TRBJ2-3; size: -; D: -; DNA: TGTGCCAGCTCACCAAGGTGGTCCGGATATCGGTATTTT; CDR3: CASSPRWSGYRYF
V: TRBV15; J: TRBJ2-7; size: many; D: -; DNA: TGTGCCACCAGCGGGGTCTCTTTTGGTCAGCAGTACTTC; CDR3: CATSGVSFGQQYF
V: TRBV7-3; J: TRBJ1-2; size: few; D: -; DNA: TGTGCCAGCAGCTTAGGGCCCGATCTCCCCGTCTATGGCTACACCTTC; CDR3: CASSLGPDLPVYGYTF
V: TRBV7-9; J: TRBJ2-3; size: -; D: TRBD2; DNA: TGTGCCAGCAGCTTAAGCCTAGCGGGGAGTGTCACAGATACGCAGTATTTT; CDR3: CASSLSLAGSVTDTQYF
V: TRBV28; J: TRBJ2-3; size: -; D: -; DNA: TGTGCCAGCAGGGTGGGAGAAGGGGGAGCAGATACGCAGTATTTT; CDR3: CASRVGEGGADTQYF
V: TRBV5-4; J: TRBJ2-3; size: many; D: TRBD1; DNA: TGTGCCACCGAAAGAGGGACAGGGAGAAGCACAGATACGCAGTATTTT; CDR3: CATERGTGRSTDTQYF
V: TRBV20-1; J: TRBJ1-5; size: -; D: -; DNA: TGCAGTGCTAGAGCCCCTGGGTCCGATCAGCCCCAGCATTTT; CDR3: CSARAPGSDQPQHF
V: TRBV27; J: TRBJ2-1; size: -; D: -; DNA: TGTGCCAGCAGTTTGTACGGGACGCCCGACAATGAGCAGTTCTTC; CDR3: CASSLYGTPDNEQFF
V: TRBV7-6; J: TRBJ2-1; size: -; D: TRBD2; DNA: TGTGCCAGCAGCCAGAAGTGGACTAGCGGTTACAATGAGCAGTTCTTC; CDR3: CASSQKWTSGYNEQFF
V: TRBV12-3/TRBV12-4; J: TRBJ1-1; size: -; D: -; DNA: TGTGCCAGCAGTTTAGGCCTCAGTCGGAGCCTCTTT; CDR3: CASSLGLSRSLF
V: TRBV12-3/TRBV12-4; J: TRBJ2-2; size: few; D: -; DNA: TGTGCCAGCAGTTGGTCCGCCGGGGAGCTGTTTTTT; CDR3: CASSWSAGELFF
V: TRBV27; J: TRBJ1-5; size: many; D: TRBD1; DNA: TGTGCCAGCAGTGATCTGACAGGGGAATATCAGCCCCAGCATTTT; CDR3: CASSDLTGEYQPQHF
V: TRBV30; J: TRBJ2-1; size: many; D: TRBD2; DNA: TGTGCCTGGACTAGCGGGAGTCTACTTGAGCAGTTCTTC; CDR3: CAWTSGSLLEQFF
V: TRBV6-1; J: TRBJ2-3; size: -; D: -; DNA: TGTGCCAGCAGTGAACGCCCTAGCACAGATACGCAGTATTTT; CDR3: CASSERPSTDTQYF
V: TRBV27; J: TRBJ2-1; size: few; D: TRBD2; DNA: TGTGCCAGCAGTTCCCCCGCTGGCGGGAGTGGAAATGAGCAGTTCTTC; CDR3: CASSSPAGGSGNEQFF
V: TRBV4-3; J: TRBJ2-6; size: many; D: -; DNA: TGCGCCAGCAGCCAAGCTGACTCTGGGGCCAACGTCCTGACTTTC; CDR3: CASSQADSGANVLTF
V: TRBV20-1; J: TRBJ2-7; size: -; D: TRBD1; DNA: TGCAGTGCTAGAGATTGGACCGACAGGGTCACCTACGAGCAGTACTTC; CDR3: CSARDWTDRVTYEQYF
V: TRBV12-3/TRBV12-4; J: TRBJ2-2; size: many; D: -; DNA: TGTGCCAGCAGCCCGACGGGAGAAACCGGGGAGCTGTTTTTT; CDR3: CASSPTGETGELFF
V: TRBV12-3/TRBV12-4; J: TRBJ2-7; size: -; D: -; DNA: TGTGCCAGCAGTCCTTATAATTGGGGGAGGATTACCTACGAGCAGTACTTC; CDR3: CASSPYNWGRITYEQYF
V: TRBV7-8; J: TRBJ1-4; size: -; D: -; DNA: TGTGCCAGCAGCTTAGGAAACGCAGGGATTAATGAAAAACTGTTTTTT; CDR3: CASSLGNAGINEKLFF
V: TRBV5-3; J: TRBJ2-5; size: -; D: -; DNA: TGTGCCAGAGAGCCCGACCCCTGGGGGGAGACCCAGTACTTC; CDR3: CAREPDPWGETQYF
V: TRBV5-6; J: TRBJ2-6; size: few; D: TRBD1; DNA: TGTGCCAGCAGCACCCTGGGACAGGGGAAGGCTGGGGCCAACGTCCTGACTTTC; CDR3: CASSTLGQGKAGANVLTF
V: TRBV9; J: TRBJ2-7; size: many; D: -; DNA: TGTGCCAGCAGCCCGGTAGGGTCCTACGAGCAGTACTTC; CDR3: CASSPVGSYEQYF
V: TRBV20-1; J: TRBJ2-7; size: many; D: -; DNA: TGCAGTGCTAGGGCGGGGTCAACCTACGAGCAGTACTTC; CDR3: CSARAGSTYEQYF
V: TRBV20-1; J: TRBJ2-3; size: few; D: TRBD1; DNA: TGCAGTGCTACCGGGACAGGGGGAACAGATACGCAGTATTTT; CDR3: CSATGTGGTDTQYF
V: TRBV28; J: TRBJ2-3; size: many; D: -; DNA: TGTGCCAGCAGTTCCCAATATACGCAGTATTTT; CDR3: CASSSQYTQYF
V: TRBV5-3; J: TRBJ2-7; size: few; D: -; DNA: TGTGCCAGAAGCTTGGGGCGTGCAGGGTACGAGCAGTACTTC; CDR3: CARSLGRAGYEQYF
V: TRBV19; J: TRBJ2-1; size: -; D: TRBD2; DNA: TGTGCCACCGGGGGGGGGCAGGGCTCCTACAATGAGCAGTTCTTC; CDR3: CATGGGQGSYNEQFF
V: TRBV27; J: TRBJ1-4; size: -; D: TRBD1; DNA: TGTGCCAGCAGTCCTTGGGACAGAGTTAATGAAAAACTGTTTTTT; CDR3: CASSPWDRVNEKLFF
V: TRBV2; J: TRBJ2-7; size: many; D: -; DNA: TGTGCCAGCATCCCCGGGACATTCTCCTACGAGCAGTACTTC; CDR3: CASIPGTFSYEQYF
V: TRBV20-1; J: TRBJ1-6; size: many; D: -; DNA: TGCAGTGCTAGAAGGGACGTAGATTCACCCCTCCACTTT; CDR3: CSARRDVDSPLHF
V: TRBV7-9; J: TRBJ2-3; size: few; D: TRBD2; DNA: TGTGCCAGCAGCGAACTAGCGGGGAACACAGATACGCAGTATTTT; CDR3: CASSELAGNTDTQYF
V: TRBV29-1; J: TRBJ1-1; size: -; D: TRBD1; DNA: TGCAGCGTGGGAGGGGGCCGGAACACTGAAGCTTTCTTT; CDR3: CSVGGGRNTEAFF
V: TRBV29-1; J: TRBJ2-4; size: many; D: -; DNA: TGCAGCGTTGGTAGCGCCGAAAACATTCAGTACTTC; CDR3: CSVGSAENIQYF
V: TRBV28; J: TRBJ1-2; size: -; D: TRBD1; DNA: TGTGCCAGCAGTATGACAGGGCCTGGCTACACCTTC; CDR3: CASSMTGPGYTF